The 27 T cell receptor beta chains in this list originate from one sample, sequenced in a study of blood T cells in healthy people across ages. A J-beta primer mix and a sample-barcoded 5' primer were used in a second PCR of roughly 6 to 11 cycles. Each CDR3 protein is one row after TCRdb ran MiXCR on the 5' RACE reads. This table holds 550,000 to 800,000 distinct CDR3 sequences, about a third found once. The specimen was blood. These TCRs come from a woman over 75 in good health.

V and J are TRBV11-2 and TRBJ2-1, with D possibly being TRBD1 (6 bases). Germline CDR1 reads SGHAT; CDR2 reads FQNNGV. The V end was cut by 5 bases, the J end by 13 bases, with 18 bases between. The CDR3 totals 13 residues. The CDR3 is CASSLQGRETQFF. CDR3 sequence (DNA): TGTGCCAGCAGCCTACAGGGCAGGGAGACCCAGTTCTTC. The entire variable domain, with the rest obtained from reference TRBV11-2 and TRBJ2-1, is as follows: EAGVAQSPRYKIIEKRQSVAFWCNPISGHATLYWYQQILGQGPKLLIQFQNNGVVDDSQLPKDRFSAERLKGVDSTLKIQPAKLEDSAVYLCASSLQGRETQFFGPGTRLTVL.

Details on this clonotype: A much larger clone differs by one base, so this may be a read error. Here the CDR3 reads CASSATKGGCTF. Written as DNA, the CDR3 is TGTGCCAGCAGTGCAACTAAGGGTGGCTGCACCTTC. The chain combines TRBV25-1 with TRBJ1-2; D call uncertain. The CDR3 has 12 amino acids. Germline lookup yields CDR1 MGHDK and CDR2 SYGVNS.

This clonotype appeared a few times. The chain joins TRBV6-1 to TRBJ2-7; D is uncertain. Trimming took 7 bases from V and 6 from J, leaving 16 bases between them. The CDR3 loop spans 13 amino acids. Germline V gene data show CDR1 as MNHNS and CDR2 as SASEGT. CDR3: CASNTRYPGEQYF. CDR3 coding DNA: TGTGCCAGCAATACACGATACCCGGGCGAGCAGTACTTC.

This clonotype was seen many times. This chain joins TRBV5-1 and TRBJ1-2; possible D gene TRBD1, 6 bases. The length of the CDR3 is 15 residues. Trimming cost V 3 bases and J 8 bases, with 20 bases left between them. CDR1 and CDR2 (germline): SGHRS, YFSETQ. In DNA form, the CDR3 reads TGCGCCAGCAGCTCGACAGGTGCCCCTGGTAGAGGCTACACCTTC. It translates to CASSSTGAPGRGYTF.

This clonotype was seen repeatedly, ten times or more. V gene TRBV30 combines with J gene TRBJ2-5; TRBD1 might be the D (5 bases). This CDR3 comprises 13 residues. CDR1 is GTSNPN and CDR2 is SVGIG in the germline V gene (reference sequence). Trimming cost V 3 bases and J 3 bases, with 11 bases left between them. The chain's CDR3 is CAWSNSREETQYF. CDR3 sequence (DNA): TGTGCCTGGAGCAATAGCAGGGAAGAGACCCAGTACTTC.

In its sample, this clonotype was seen a few times. The DNA for the CDR3 is TGTGCCAGCAGTTACTCGAGAACGGGGTGGGGGGAAGTCGGGGAGCTGTTTTTT. Residues: CASSYSRTGWGEVGELFF. V and J are TRBV6-5 and TRBJ2-2, with a weak D call TRBD2 (6 bases). Germline V CDR1 and CDR2: MNHEY, SVGAGI. The CDR3 is made up of 18 amino acids. V was pared by 0 bases and J by 7 bases, with 21 bases between.

The rearrangement uses TRBV24-1 and TRBJ2-1, with 7 bases fitting TRBD2. Looked up from germline, CDR1 is KGHDR and CDR2 is SFDVKD. CDR3 length: 15 amino acids. V dropped 2 bases and J dropped 5; count of bases not matched to a gene: 5. CDR3 DNA: TGTGCCACCAGTGATTCGCGGGAGTGGGACAATGAGCAGTTCTTC. Translated, it gives CATSDSREWDNEQFF.

There are many counts of this clonotype. The chain is built from TRBV27 and TRBJ1-2, with 7 bases matching TRBD1. Germline lookup yields CDR1 MNHEY and CDR2 SMNVEV (reference sequence). The trim removed 6 bases at V and 3 bases at J, leaving 4 bases unmatched. The CDR3 length is 13 residues. DNA of the CDR3: TGTGCCAGCAGCTACACAGGGGACTATGGCTACACCTTC. Protein sequence: CASSYTGDYGYTF.

This clonotype was picked up many times. Just one base apart from a much larger clone, this may be a read error. The rearrangement links TRBV6-5 to TRBJ2-5, with D perhaps TRBD1 (5 bases). This CDR3 is 12 amino acids long. The germline V gene encodes CDR1 MNHEY and CDR2 SVGAGI. Trimming removed 5 bases at V and 11 bases at J, with 15 bases between. The CDR3 nucleotides read TGTGCCAGCAGTCCCACAGGCAAAGAGCAGTACTTC. Protein: CASSPTGKEQYF.

This chain uses TRBV4-2 with TRBJ2-3, with 8 bases that match TRBD2. Germline V gives CDR1 LGHNA, CDR2 YNFKEQ. V was pared by 0 bases and J by 4 bases, with 9 bases of the junction left unmatched. CDR3 size: 17 residues. The CDR3 reads CASSQEPGLVSADTQYF. The CDR3 coding sequence is TGTGCCAGCAGCCAAGAACCGGGACTAGTAAGCGCAGATACGCAGTATTTT.

This clonotype was observed a single time. This chain joins TRBV12-3 or TRBV12-4 and TRBJ2-3, with 7 nucleotides matching TRBD2. This CDR3 contains 16 residues. V gave up 2 bases and J gave up 1 base; unmatched junction bases: 6. CDR3 residues: CASSLRISGGTDTQYF. CDR3 coding DNA: TGTGCCAGCAGTTTAAGGATCAGCGGGGGCACAGATACGCAGTATTTT.

This clonotype was counted ten times or more. This chain uses TRBV7-2 with TRBJ1-2; D is unclear. The germline gives CDR1 SGHTA, CDR2 FQGNSA. The V and J ends lost 5 bases and 2 bases respectively, with 6 bases between them. The CDR3 totals 12 residues. The CDR3 loop reads CASSSGNYGYTF. Here the CDR3 DNA reads TGTGCCAGCAGCAGTGGGAACTATGGCTACACCTTC.

In DNA form, the CDR3 reads TGTGCCAGCAGCACCTATCAATTCAGGGGGTCAGGCAATCAGCCCCAGCATTTT. Translated: CASSTYQFRGSGNQPQHF. The chain recombines TRBV6-6 with TRBJ1-5; 7 bases are a match to TRBD1. CDR3 length equals 18 residues. Germline CDR1 and CDR2: MNHNY and SVGAGI (reference sequence). V lost 6 bases, J lost 2 bases, and 16 bases stayed unmatched.

The rearrangement uses TRBV5-6 and TRBJ1-1; 8 bases are shared with TRBD1. J lost 7 bases, V lost 4 bases, and 12 bases had no gene match. Germline-derived CDR1 and CDR2 are SGHDT and YYEEEE. CDR3 length: 15 residues. CDR3 in DNA: TGTGCCAGCAGCAAACTGGACAGGGTATACGGTGAAGCTTTCTTT. Its protein is CASSKLDRVYGEAFF.

The CDR3 DNA is TGCAGTGCCCGGGTACAGGGCGATCAGCCCCAGCATTTT. As protein: CSARVQGDQPQHF. The chain combines TRBV20-1 with TRBJ1-5, with D maybe TRBD1 (6 bases). This CDR3 region has 13 residues. V lost 6 bases to trimming and J lost 5 bases, with 14 bases between them. CDR1 and CDR2 (germline): DFQATT, SNEGSKA (reference sequence).

This clonotype has at least ten counts. The chain couples TRBV20-1 to TRBJ2-7; D is undetermined. Trimming took off 4 bases at V and 7 bases at J, with 11 bases between the two ends. This CDR3 is 11 amino acids long. Germline CDR1 is DFQATT and CDR2 is SNEGSKA (reference sequence). CDR3 nucleotides: TGCAGTGCTACCCTGCTTCGGGAGCAGTACTTC. Residues: CSATLLREQYF.

This clonotype has only a few counts. A much larger clone lies a single base off, so this may be a read error. The chain employs TRBV20-1 and TRBJ1-4, with no clear D. The CDR3 loop spans 14 amino acids. Germline-derived CDR1 and CDR2 are DFQATT and SNEGSKA (reference sequence). The CDR3 DNA is TGCAGTACTAGAGATGGCCGCGTACATGAAAAACTGTTTTTT. Its protein is CSTRDGRVHEKLFF.

There are many counts of this clonotype. The chain links TRBV20-1 to TRBJ2-7, with a weak D call TRBD1 (5 bases). Germline CDR1 reads DFQATT; CDR2 reads SNEGSKA (reference sequence). Trimming took off 3 bases at V and 3 bases at J, with 9 bases between the two ends. This CDR3 has 12 residues. The CDR3 sequence: CSASVGLYEQYF. CDR3 nucleotides: TGCAGTGCTAGTGTGGGGCTCTACGAGCAGTACTTC.

This clonotype was counted at least ten times. The DNA for the CDR3 is TGTGCCAGCAGTGAGACAGGGGCCTTTTACGAGCAGTACTTC. Encoded protein: CASSETGAFYEQYF. The J gene is TRBJ2-7, the V gene TRBV25-1; 8 bases line up with TRBD1. Germline loops: CDR1 MGHDK, CDR2 SYGVNS. V was pared by 3 bases and J by 4 bases, with 5 bases of the junction left unmatched. This CDR3 comprises 14 residues.

Many counts were recorded for this clonotype. The chain combines TRBV30 with TRBJ2-7; tentatively, D is TRBD1 or TRBD2 (5 bases each). The length of the CDR3 is 15 residues. The germline gives CDR1 GTSNPN, CDR2 SVGIG (reference sequence). V dropped 0 bases and J dropped 6 bases, with 18 bases sitting between them. CDR3 DNA sequence: TGTGCCTGGAGTGTACTCAGCGTTGGGGGAGCCGAGCAGTACTTC. Translating gives CAWSVLSVGGAEQYF.

A few counts support this clonotype. This clone may be a read error of a much larger clone one base away. The J gene is TRBJ2-5, the V gene TRBV5-1; 11 bases line up with TRBD2. The junction had 12 bases not matched to a gene; V was cut back by 3 bases and J by 11 bases. From germline, CDR1 is SGHRS and CDR2 YFSETQ. This CDR3 spans 15 amino acids. Here the CDR3 reads CASSSGTSGYNEQYF. The DNA for the CDR3 is TGCGCCAGCAGCTCCGGGACTAGCGGCTACAATGAGCAGTACTTC. The variable domain in full, with the rest retrieved from reference TRBV5-1 and TRBJ2-5, is KAGVTQTPRYLIKTRGQQVTLSCSPISGHRSVSWYQQTPGQGLQFLFEYFSETQRNKGNFPGRFSGRQFSNSRSEMNVSTLELGDSALYLCASSSGTSGYNEQYFGPGTRLLVL.

This clonotype has a handful of counts. A read error is possible here, since a much larger clone lies one base away. This chain connects TRBV12-3 or TRBV12-4 to TRBJ2-5, with 7 bases fitting TRBD1. With 3 bases clipped from V and 5 bases from J, the junction kept 9 bases outside the gene matches. This CDR3 is built from 15 residues. CDR3 residues: CASSFGQVQRETQYF. CDR3 nucleotide sequence: TGTGCCAGCAGTTTTGGACAGGTTCAGAGGGAGACCCAGTACTTC.

A word on this clonotype: A clone one base away is much larger, so this may be a read error. V and J are TRBV21-1 and TRBJ2-5; the table's TRBD1 call for D was not verified on the DNA. TRBV21-1 is a documented pseudogene. The CDR3 has 14 amino acids. In DNA, the CDR3 is TGTGCCAGCAGCAAGCGGGGGGAGTACAATGAGCAGTACTTC. Protein product: CASSKRGEYNEQYF.

This clonotype occurred many times. Germline and junction disagree at one end, which may indicate a read error. The V and J genes are TRBV5-1 and TRBJ2-3; 9 bases fit TRBD2. Per the germline V gene, CDR1 is SGHRS and CDR2 is YFSETQ. The CDR3 runs 15 residues. CDR3 region: CASSLAGVSTDTQYF. The CDR3 DNA reads as TGTGCCAGCAGCTTAGCGGGGGTGAGCACAGATACGCAGTATTTT.

Worth noting for this clonotype: This may be a read error, as it is one base from a much larger clone. The rearrangement links TRBV20-1 to TRBJ2-5; a weak D match, TRBD2 (5 bases). Germline lookup yields CDR1 DFQATT and CDR2 SNEGSKA (reference sequence). This CDR3 is built from 13 residues. The CDR3 DNA is TGCAGTGCTAGTCGACGGAGGCAAGAGACCCAGGACTTC. This translates into CSASRRRQETQDF.

This chain connects TRBV5-1 to TRBJ2-2, with D possibly TRBD1 on 5 matching bases. Germline V gene data show CDR1 as SGHRS and CDR2 as YFSETQ. Between the trimmed V and J ends, which lost 0 bases and 4 bases, there was a span of 10 bases. The CDR3 runs 15 residues. CDR3 in DNA: TGCGCCAGCAGCTTGGGCAGGGCTGGCACCGGGGAGCTGTTTTTT. It codes for CASSLGRAGTGELFF.

This clonotype was seen once. The chain carries TRBV28 and TRBJ2-1; 7 bases are a match to TRBD1. The ends lost 2 bases at V and 3 bases at J; junction bases unmatched: 4. Germline-derived CDR1 and CDR2 are MDHEN and SYDVKM. The CDR3 spans 15 residues. The CDR3 is CASSLKRDSYNEQFF. The CDR3 DNA reads TGTGCCAGCAGTTTAAAGAGGGACAGCTACAATGAGCAGTTCTTC.